The clone carrying this T cell receptor (beta chain) has just a few counts. What it recognizes is unknown. Amplification used 60 Vbeta primers and 13 Jbeta primers. TCRdb keeps only in-frame clones here, not all; method: immunoSEQ multiplex PCR. This sample has 150,000 to 200,000 clones, with roughly 79% found just once. This CDR3 region has 14 residues. The ends lost 4 bases at V and 4 bases at J; junction bases unmatched: 5. Germline V lookup: CDR1 SGHDT, CDR2 YYEEEE. This entry belongs to a study of cytomegalovirus exposure and HLA in healthy donors. Study details: Early released data had about 80 million unique TCRs, all coming from HLA-typed donors.

The study's findings and limits: A later analysis, which compared TCR beta chains of equal frequency, found the HLA-associated ones more clonally expanded. Most observed TCR sequences were rare, whereas some public TCRs were detected in many donors. Three chains linked to CMV were shown in vitro to be specific for CMV antigens.

The chain joins TRBV5-6 to TRBJ1-5; the match to TRBD1 covers 7 bases. This TCR came from a man between 25 and 39 years old in good health and CMV-seronegative. Sequenced sample: PBMCs. This CDR3 reads CASSQTGTNQPQHF. In DNA, the CDR3 is TGTGCCAGCAGCCAGACAGGGACTAATCAGCCCCAGCATTTT.